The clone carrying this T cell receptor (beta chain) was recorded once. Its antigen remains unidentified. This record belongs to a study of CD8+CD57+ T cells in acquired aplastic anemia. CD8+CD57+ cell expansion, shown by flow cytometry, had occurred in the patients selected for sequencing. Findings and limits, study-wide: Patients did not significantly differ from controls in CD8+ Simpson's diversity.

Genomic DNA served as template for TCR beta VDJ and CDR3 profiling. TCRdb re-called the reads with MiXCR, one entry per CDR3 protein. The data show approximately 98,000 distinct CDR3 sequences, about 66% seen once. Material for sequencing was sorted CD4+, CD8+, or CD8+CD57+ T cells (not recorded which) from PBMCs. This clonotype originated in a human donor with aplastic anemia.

The CDR3 here is CSSPGVLYEQYF. The CDR3 region has the DNA TGCAGTTCTCCAGGGGTATTGTACGAGCAGTACTTC. J is TRBJ2-7 and V is TRBV20-1; D might be TRBD1 (6 bases). Per the germline V gene, CDR1 is DFQATT and CDR2 is SNEGSKA (reference sequence). V gave up 8 bases and J gave up 4 bases, with 15 bases separating them. The CDR3 length is 12 residues.